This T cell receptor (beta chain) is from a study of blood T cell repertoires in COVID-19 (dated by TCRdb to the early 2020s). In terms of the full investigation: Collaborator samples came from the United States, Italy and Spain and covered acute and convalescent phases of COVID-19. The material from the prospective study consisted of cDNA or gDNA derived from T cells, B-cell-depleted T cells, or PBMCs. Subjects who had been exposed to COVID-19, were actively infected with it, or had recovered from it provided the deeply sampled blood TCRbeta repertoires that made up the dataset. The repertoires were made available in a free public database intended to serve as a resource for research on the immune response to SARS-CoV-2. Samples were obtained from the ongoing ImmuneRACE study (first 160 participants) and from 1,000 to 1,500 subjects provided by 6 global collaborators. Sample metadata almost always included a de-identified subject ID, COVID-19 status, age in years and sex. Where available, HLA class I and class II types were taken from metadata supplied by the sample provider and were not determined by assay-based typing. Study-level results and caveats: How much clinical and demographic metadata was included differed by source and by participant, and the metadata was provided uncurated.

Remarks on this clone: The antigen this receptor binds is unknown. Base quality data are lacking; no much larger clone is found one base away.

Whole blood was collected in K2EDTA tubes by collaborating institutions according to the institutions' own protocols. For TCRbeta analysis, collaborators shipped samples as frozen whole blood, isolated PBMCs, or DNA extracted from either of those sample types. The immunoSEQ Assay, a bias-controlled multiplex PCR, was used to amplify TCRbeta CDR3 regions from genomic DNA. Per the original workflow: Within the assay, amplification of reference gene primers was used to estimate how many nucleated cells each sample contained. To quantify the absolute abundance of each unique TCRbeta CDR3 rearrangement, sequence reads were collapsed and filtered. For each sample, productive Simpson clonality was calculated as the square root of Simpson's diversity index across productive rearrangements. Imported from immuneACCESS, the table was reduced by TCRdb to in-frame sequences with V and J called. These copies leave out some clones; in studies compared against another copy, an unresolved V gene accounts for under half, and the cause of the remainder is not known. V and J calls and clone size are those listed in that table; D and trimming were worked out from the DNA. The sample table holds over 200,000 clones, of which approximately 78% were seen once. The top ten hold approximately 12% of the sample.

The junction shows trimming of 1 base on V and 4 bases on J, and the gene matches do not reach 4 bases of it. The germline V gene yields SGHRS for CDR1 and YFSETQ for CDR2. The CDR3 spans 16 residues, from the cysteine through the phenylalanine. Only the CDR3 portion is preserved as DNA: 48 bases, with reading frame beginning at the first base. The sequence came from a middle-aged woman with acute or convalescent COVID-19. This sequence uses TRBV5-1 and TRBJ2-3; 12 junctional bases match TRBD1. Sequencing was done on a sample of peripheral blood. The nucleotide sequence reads TGCGCCAGCAGCTTGAGGGGACAGGGGGCTGCAGATACGCAGTATTTT. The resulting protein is CASSLRGQGAADTQYF.